Listed below are T cell receptor beta chains from one sample, sequenced in a study of Ad26.COV2.S vaccination and SARS-CoV-2 variants. Using immunoSEQ multiplex PCR, the repertoire was profiled, and TCRdb retains in-frame clones only, with some absent. The sample has more than 350,000 clones, 90% seen once. The material sequenced was peripheral blood, taken in a trial of Ad26.COV2.S vaccine versus placebo. The origin of the receptors is a person aged 18-65 years who received the Ad26.COV2.S COVID-19 vaccine or a placebo. The CDR3 runs from the conserved cysteine through the conserved F or W. The D gene is left open where the match is weak. Not all rows give a size; the values are once, few, many and, for expanded clones, a class.

v_call	d_call	j_call	clone_size	cdr3_aa	cdr3_nt
TRBV7-2	.	TRBJ2-7	.	CASSSVTGEQYF	TGTGCCAGCAGCTCTGTAACGGGGGAGCAGTACTTC
TRBV18	.	TRBJ2-1	.	CASSNGGTSYNEQFF	TGTGCCAGCTCAAACGGGGGAACCTCCTACAATGAGCAGTTCTTC
TRBV30	.	TRBJ1-3	.	CAWSVPSFSGNTIYF	TGTGCCTGGAGTGTGCCATCTTTCTCTGGAAACACCATATATTTT
TRBV9	.	TRBJ2-7	.	CASSPRGRGKTEQYF	TGTGCCAGCAGCCCCCGGGGCAGGGGTAAGACAGAGCAGTACTTC
TRBV27	.	TRBJ2-3	once	CASTAGLTDTQYF	TGTGCCAGCACAGCGGGCCTTACAGATACGCAGTATTTT
TRBV25-1	TRBD1	TRBJ1-2	.	CASSEWVTGLGYGYTF	TGTGCCAGCAGTGAATGGGTGACAGGGCTAGGCTATGGCTACACCTTC
TRBV15	.	TRBJ1-1	.	CATSRGPSSEAFF	TGTGCCACCAGCAGAGGACCAAGTAGTGAAGCTTTCTTT
TRBV27	TRBD2	TRBJ2-5	.	CASSSGLAGVGETQYF	TGTGCCAGCAGTTCGGGACTAGCGGGAGTGGGCGAGACCCAGTACTTC
TRBV12-3/TRBV12-4	.	TRBJ1-1	.	CASSFEGTEAFF	TGTGCCAGCAGTTTCGAGGGGACTGAAGCTTTCTTT
TRBV11-2	.	TRBJ1-5	.	CASSRDGLEDQPQHF	TGTGCCAGCAGTCGGGACGGATTAGAGGATCAGCCCCAGCATTTT
TRBV5-4	.	TRBJ1-4	few	CASSVDSHSNEKLFF	TGTGCCAGCAGCGTCGACAGCCACTCTAATGAAAAACTGTTTTTT
TRBV5-4	.	TRBJ1-2	.	CASSLAAGLIGGYTF	TGTGCCAGCAGCTTGGCTGCGGGTTTAATCGGTGGCTACACCTTC
TRBV3-1/TRBV3-2	TRBD2	TRBJ2-1	once	CASSQSGLGDEQFF	TGTGCCAGCAGCCAATCAGGACTAGGCGATGAGCAGTTCTTC
TRBV14	TRBD2	TRBJ2-1	.	CASSHAPGLATPGEQFF	TGTGCCAGCAGCCACGCTCCGGGACTAGCAACCCCGGGCGAGCAGTTCTTC
TRBV18	.	TRBJ1-2	.	CASSPGQPNYGYTF	TGTGCCAGCTCACCCGGACAGCCTAACTATGGCTACACCTTC
TRBV10-1	TRBD1	TRBJ1-1	few	CASSPDRGSEAFF	TGCGCCAGCAGTCCCGACAGGGGTTCTGAAGCTTTCTTT
TRBV4-3	TRBD2	TRBJ2-1	few	CASSQEGLAGDNEQFF	TGCGCCAGCAGCCAAGAGGGACTAGCGGGAGACAATGAGCAGTTCTTC
TRBV4-3	TRBD2	TRBJ2-1	.	CASSQVLAGNYNEQFF	TGCGCCAGCAGCCAAGTACTAGCGGGGAACTACAATGAGCAGTTCTTC
TRBV4-3	.	TRBJ1-3	.	CASSQKPGILSGNTIYF	TGCGCCAGCAGCCAAAAACCAGGGATACTCTCTGGAAACACCATATATTTT
TRBV7-2	TRBD1	TRBJ2-7	many	CASSMGTGTGPYEQYF	TGTGCCAGCAGCATGGGAACCGGGACAGGCCCCTACGAGCAGTACTTC
TRBV28	TRBD1	TRBJ1-2	.	CASSSNPGQNYGYTF	TGTGCCAGCAGTTCCAACCCGGGACAGAACTATGGCTACACCTTC
TRBV5-4	TRBD2	TRBJ2-7	.	CASSVGGTSGLYEQYF	TGTGCCAGCAGCGTGGGGGGGACTAGCGGCCTCTACGAGCAGTACTTC
TRBV2	.	TRBJ1-5	.	CASSEAGGFNQPQHF	TGTGCCAGCAGTGAAGCCGGAGGATTCAATCAGCCCCAGCATTTT
TRBV7-3	TRBD2	TRBJ2-1	.	CASSLIAGDGDSYNEQFF	TGTGCCAGCAGCTTAATAGCGGGAGACGGGGACTCCTACAATGAGCAGTTCTTC
TRBV7-8	TRBD2	TRBJ2-3	.	CASSPQRGAGGPASTDTQYF	TGTGCCAGCAGCCCGCAACGAGGAGCGGGAGGCCCCGCTAGCACAGATACGCAGTATTTT
TRBV4-1	.	TRBJ2-7	.	CASSHALGGYEQYF	TGCGCCAGCAGCCACGCTTTGGGTGGCTACGAGCAGTACTTC
TRBV5-1	.	TRBJ2-7	.	CASSPRTGRVYEQYF	TGCGCCAGCAGCCCCAGGACAGGGAGGGTCTACGAGCAGTACTTC
TRBV29-1	.	TRBJ1-2	.	CSVESSNYGYTF	TGCAGCGTTGAGAGTTCTAACTATGGCTACACCTTC
TRBV2	TRBD2	TRBJ2-1	few	CASRGGLAEYNEQFF	TGTGCCAGCAGAGGGGGACTAGCGGAGTACAATGAGCAGTTCTTC
TRBV24-1	.	TRBJ2-1	.	CATSANSFYNEQFF	TGTGCCACCAGTGCTAATAGTTTCTACAATGAGCAGTTCTTC
TRBV4-1	TRBD2	TRBJ2-7	few	CASSQDWAAGGREQYF	TGCGCCAGCAGCCAAGATTGGGCGGCGGGAGGGCGGGAGCAGTACTTC
TRBV7-9	.	TRBJ1-5	.	CASSLGGTLDSNQPQHF	TGTGCCAGCAGCTTAGGCGGGACGTTAGATAGCAATCAGCCCCAGCATTTT
TRBV18	TRBD2	TRBJ2-1	.	CASSPRTSGRGNEQFF	TGTGCCAGCTCACCTAGGACTAGCGGGAGGGGTAATGAGCAGTTCTTC
TRBV9	.	TRBJ2-6	.	CASSPSRGGANVLTF	TGTGCCAGCAGCCCGAGTCGTGGCGGGGCCAACGTCCTGACTTTC
TRBV7-2	TRBD2	TRBJ2-3	.	CASSDGLAGDDTQYF	TGTGCCAGCAGCGACGGACTAGCGGGAGACGATACGCAGTATTTT
TRBV7-8	TRBD1	TRBJ2-1	.	CASSLVTGVGEQFF	TGTGCCAGCAGCTTAGTTACAGGGGTGGGTGAGCAGTTCTTC
TRBV18	TRBD1	TRBJ1-1	once	CASSQNPGQSMNTEAFF	TGTGCCAGCTCACAAAATCCGGGACAGAGCATGAACACTGAAGCTTTCTTT
TRBV4-2	TRBD2	TRBJ2-7	.	CASSQDRATSGTLNYEQYF	TGTGCCAGCAGCCAAGATCGAGCGACTAGCGGGACCTTGAACTACGAGCAGTACTTC
TRBV4-3	TRBD2	TRBJ2-1	.	CASSQPGTSGYNEQFF	TGCGCCAGCAGCCAACCCGGGACTAGCGGCTACAATGAGCAGTTCTTC
TRBV18	.	TRBJ2-7	.	CASSPPSYEQYF	TGTGCCAGCTCCCCTCCCTCCTACGAGCAGTACTTC
TRBV7-3	.	TRBJ1-1	.	CASSPRGGATNTEAFF	TGTGCCAGCAGCCCGCGGGGAGGGGCGACGAACACTGAAGCTTTCTTT
TRBV30	TRBD1	TRBJ1-1	.	CAWSVQGAGEAFF	TGTGCCTGGAGTGTACAGGGGGCGGGTGAAGCTTTCTTT
TRBV29-1	TRBD1	TRBJ1-5	once	CSVAQGNQPQHF	TGCAGCGTAGCACAGGGGAATCAGCCCCAGCATTTT
TRBV12-3/TRBV12-4	.	TRBJ2-5	.	CASSMLNQETQYF	TGTGCCAGCAGCATGTTAAACCAAGAGACCCAGTACTTC
TRBV9	.	TRBJ1-1	.	CASSVGPGANTEAFF	TGTGCCAGCAGCGTAGGCCCGGGGGCAAACACTGAAGCTTTCTTT
TRBV3-1/TRBV3-2	.	TRBJ2-3	.	CASSHTQVSATDTQYF	TGTGCCAGCAGCCACACACAGGTCTCGGCAACAGATACGCAGTATTTT
TRBV12-3/TRBV12-4	TRBD1	TRBJ1-2	.	CASSDRARYGYTF	TGTGCCAGCAGTGACAGGGCTCGGTATGGCTACACCTTC
TRBV6-5	TRBD1	TRBJ2-7	.	CASSRQGFYEQYF	TGTGCCAGCAGCAGACAGGGGTTCTACGAGCAGTACTTC